The present T cell receptor beta chain was sequenced within a study of shared clonotypes between healthy human individuals. Assay execution proceeded at the deep level. Assay: immunoSEQ multiplex PCR; the TCRdb copy retains only in-frame clones and omits some. The repertoire has 750,000 to 1,000,000 clones, around 92% of them found once; the top ten carry less than 25%. Terminally differentiated effector memory CD45RA+ cells were excluded from the naive CD8 cells, which were CD45RO-negative and positively selected for CCR7. V was clipped by 5 bases and J by 9 bases; unmatched bases: 6. There are 15 residues in the CDR3. Looked up from germline, CDR1 is SGHVS and CDR2 is FNYEAQ.

The clonotype originates from a man aged 25 to 40 in good health. The genes are TRBV7-6 and TRBJ2-1, with 14 bases aligning to TRBD2. Sequenced: naive CD8+ T cells sorted from blood. Here the CDR3 DNA reads TGTGCCAGCAGCGTGACTAGCGGGAGGGCCGGTGAGCAGTTCTTC. Protein product: CASSVTSGRAGEQFF.